These 10 T cell receptor beta chains came from one sample sequenced in a study of cytomegalovirus exposure and HLA in healthy donors. The PCR was carried out with 60 Vbeta primers and 13 Jbeta primers. Using immunoSEQ multiplex PCR, the repertoire was profiled, and TCRdb retains in-frame clones only, with some absent. The sample includes 99,000 or so clones, approximately 78% of them seen just once. The sequencing input was PBMCs. The receptors here all came from a woman aged 40 to 50 in good health and CMV-seronegative.

The gene calls are TRBV11-2 and TRBJ2-2; maybe TRBD2 (5 bases). Germline V gene lookup returns CDR1 SGHAT and CDR2 FQNNGV. V was pared by 2 bases and J by 7 bases, with 11 bases between. The CDR3 loop spans 14 amino acids. CDR3 amino acids: CASSLRVEGGELFF. CDR3 DNA sequence: TGTGCCAGCAGCTTACGGGTCGAGGGCGGGGAGCTGTTTTTT.

V gene TRBV28 combines with J gene TRBJ2-5; D is possibly TRBD1 (6 bases). Trimming stripped 4 bases from V and 4 bases from J, with 28 bases between. CDR1 is MDHEN and CDR2 is SYDVKM in the germline V gene. This CDR3 is built from 19 residues. CDR3 DNA sequence: TGTGCCAGCAGTTCCGCTGACGTCGAGACAGGCCGGTACCGAGAGACCCAGTACTTC. It is translated as CASSSADVETGRYRETQYF. Looking up the rest from reference TRBV28 and TRBJ2-5 gives the full variable domain: DVKVTQSSRYLVKRTGEKVFLECVQDMDHENMFWYRQDPGLGLRLIYFSYDVKMKEKGDIPEGYSVSREKKERFSLILESASTNQTSMYLCASSSADVETGRYRETQYFGPGTRLLVL.

The chain has TRBV19 and TRBJ1-1, with 7 bases identical to TRBD1. After removal of 5 bases from V and 2 bases from J, the junction contained 14 bases not matched to a gene. This CDR3 is 17 amino acids long. Germline V CDR1 and CDR2: LNHDA, SQIVND (reference sequence). DNA of the CDR3: TGTGCCAGTAGTTCGTTCACAGGGGACTGGGGAAACACTGAAGCTTTCTTT. Translating gives CASSSFTGDWGNTEAFF.

The chain uses TRBV4-1 and TRBJ2-7; possible D gene TRBD2, 5 bases. From germline, CDR1 is MGHRA and CDR2 YSYEKL. Trimming took off 1 base at V and 4 bases at J, with 14 bases between the two ends. The length of the CDR3 is 15 residues. DNA for the CDR3: TGCGCCAGCAGCCAAGCTACTAGTGCTGGGTACGAGCAGTACTTC. It is translated as CASSQATSAGYEQYF.

A word on this clone: One end of the junction varies from germline; a read error may be responsible. V is TRBV7-7 and J is TRBJ2-1; D is unresolved. This CDR3 comprises 13 residues. Per germline, CDR1 SSHAT and CDR2 FNYEAQ (reference sequence). CDR3 sequence: CASSLMADGEQFF. The CDR3 DNA sequence: TGTGCTAGCAGCTTAATGGCGGATGGGGAGCAGTTCTTC.

This chain uses TRBV4-2 with TRBJ2-1; D perhaps matches TRBD2 (5 bases). The CDR3 spans 16 residues. Deletions cut 0 bases from V and 6 bases from J, with 15 bases between. Germline V gene data show CDR1 as LGHNA and CDR2 as YNFKEQ. Here the CDR3 reads CASSQDASRGGNEQFF. The CDR3 DNA is TGTGCCAGCAGCCAAGACGCAAGTCGAGGAGGCAATGAGCAGTTCTTC.

The chain couples TRBV6-1 to TRBJ2-7; TRBD2 agrees at 8 bases. The V gene end was trimmed by 6 bases and the J gene end by 6 bases; junction bases not matched to a gene: 4. The CDR3 contains 12 residues. The germline V gene encodes CDR1 MNHNS and CDR2 SASEGT. The CDR3 spells CASSGGALEQYF. In DNA form, the CDR3 reads TGTGCCAGCAGCGGGGGGGCCCTCGAGCAGTACTTC.

The chain is built from TRBV19 and TRBJ2-7; possible D gene TRBD2, 7 bases. Trimming left V 5 bases short and J 3 bases short, with 20 bases between. This CDR3 contains 16 residues. In germline, CDR1 is LNHDA, CDR2 SQIVND (reference sequence). CDR3 DNA: TGTGCCAGTAGTCCTCCGGGCCCGCGGGGGCTCTACGAGCAGTACTTC. This translates into CASSPPGPRGLYEQYF.

This clone was detected only a few times. This chain links TRBV7-9 with TRBJ1-4; possible D gene TRBD1, 6 bases. This CDR3 is 14 amino acids long. From germline, CDR1 is SEHNR and CDR2 FQNEAQ (reference sequence). V lost 1 base, J lost 7 bases, and 10 bases lay in between. The CDR3 DNA is TGTGCCAGCAGCTTAGTAGGGGGGGGTGAAAAACTGTTTTTT. Its translation is CASSLVGGGEKLFF.

This clone has just a few counts. V usage is TRBV7-9 and J usage is TRBJ2-1, with D perhaps matching TRBD2 (5 bases). This CDR3 is 14 amino acids long. V was pared by 1 base and J by 8 bases, with 12 bases between. CDR1 is SEHNR and CDR2 is FQNEAQ in the germline V gene (reference sequence). For the CDR3, the DNA is TGTGCCAGCAGCTTAGACGGGGTGTACGATGAGCAGTTCTTC. As protein: CASSLDGVYDEQFF. Supplemented by reference TRBV7-9 and TRBJ2-1, the full variable domain reads DTGVSQNPRHKITKRGQNVTFRCDPISEHNRLYWYRQTLGQGPEFLTYFQNEAQLEKSRLLSDRFSAERPKGSFSTLEIQRTEQGDSAMYLCASSLDGVYDEQFFGPGTRLTVL.